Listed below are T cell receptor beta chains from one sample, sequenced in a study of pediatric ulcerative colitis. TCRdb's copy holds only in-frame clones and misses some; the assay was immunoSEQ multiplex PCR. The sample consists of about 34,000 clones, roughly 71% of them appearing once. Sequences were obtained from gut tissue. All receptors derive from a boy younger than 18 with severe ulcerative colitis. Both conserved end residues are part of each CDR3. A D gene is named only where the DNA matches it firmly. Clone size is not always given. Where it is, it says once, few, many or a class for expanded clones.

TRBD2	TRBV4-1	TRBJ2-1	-	CASSQDWTSGGSYNEQFF	TGCGCCAGCAGCCAAGATTGGACTAGCGGAGGCTCCTACAATGAGCAGTTCTTC
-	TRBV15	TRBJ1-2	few	CATSRDPGDGYTF	TGTGCCACCAGCAGAGATCCGGGGGATGGCTACACCTTC
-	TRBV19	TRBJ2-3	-	CASRTGSGAFTDTQYF	TGTGCCAGTAGAACTGGTAGTGGGGCCTTCACAGATACGCAGTATTTT
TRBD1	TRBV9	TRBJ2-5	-	CASSVGPSGTEETQYF	TGTGCCAGCAGCGTAGGACCCTCCGGGACAGAAGAGACCCAGTACTTC
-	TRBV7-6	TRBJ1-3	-	CASSPLDTLGNTIYF	TGTGCCAGCAGCCCTCTTGACACCCTTGGAAACACCATATATTTT
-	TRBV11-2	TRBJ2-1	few	CASSPPAAIEQFF	TGTGCCAGCAGCCCCCCGGCCGCTATTGAGCAGTTCTTC
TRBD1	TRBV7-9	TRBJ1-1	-	CASSLDRQGNGAFF	TGTGCCAGCAGCTTAGATAGACAGGGAAACGGAGCTTTCTTT
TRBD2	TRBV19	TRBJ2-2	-	CASSTPSGGSNTGELFF	TGTGCCAGTAGTACCCCCTCGGGGGGATCGAACACCGGGGAGCTGTTTTTT
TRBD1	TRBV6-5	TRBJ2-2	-	CASSWTGRSNTGELFF	TGTGCCAGCAGTTGGACAGGGAGATCGAACACCGGGGAGCTGTTTTTT
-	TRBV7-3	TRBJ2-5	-	CASSVGGPETQYF	TGTGCCAGCAGCGTGGGGGGGCCGGAGACCCAGTACTTC
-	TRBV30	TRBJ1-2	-	CAWSDLGENYGYTF	TGTGCCTGGAGCGATTTGGGGGAAAACTATGGCTACACCTTC
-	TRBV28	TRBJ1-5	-	CASSFIGGGQPQHF	TGTGCCAGCAGTTTCATCGGAGGAGGACAGCCCCAGCATTTT
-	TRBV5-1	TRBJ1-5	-	CASSLAGDGNQPQHF	TGCGCCAGCAGCTTGGCGGGGGATGGCAATCAGCCCCAGCATTTT
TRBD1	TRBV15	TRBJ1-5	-	CATSRTGPSNQPQHF	TGTGCCACCAGCAGGACAGGGCCGAGCAATCAGCCCCAGCATTTT
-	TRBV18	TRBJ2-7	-	CASSPTGTGDEQYF	TGTGCCAGCTCACCAACAGGGACGGGGGACGAGCAGTACTTC
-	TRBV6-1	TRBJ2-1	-	CASSDGPWGEQFF	TGTGCCAGCAGTGATGGGCCGTGGGGTGAGCAGTTCTTC
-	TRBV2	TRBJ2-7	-	CASSAFTGEDEQYF	TGTGCCAGCAGTGCATTTACAGGGGAGGACGAGCAGTACTTC
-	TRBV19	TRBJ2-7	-	CASSIRGVLNEQYF	TGTGCCAGTAGTATAAGGGGGGTTCTGAACGAGCAGTACTTC
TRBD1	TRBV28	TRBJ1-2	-	CASSLYKGALYGYTF	TGTGCCAGCAGTTTATATAAGGGGGCCCTATATGGCTACACCTTC
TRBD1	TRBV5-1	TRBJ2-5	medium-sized	CASSPMTGVQETQYF	TGCGCCAGCAGCCCGATGACAGGGGTCCAAGAGACCCAGTACTTC
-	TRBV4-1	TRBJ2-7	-	CASRGDGSYEQYF	TGCGCCAGCAGGGGGGACGGTTCCTACGAGCAGTACTTC
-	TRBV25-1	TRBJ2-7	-	CASSEFRGNSYEQYF	TGTGCCAGCAGTGAATTTAGGGGGAACTCCTACGAGCAGTACTTC
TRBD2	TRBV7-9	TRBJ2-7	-	CASSYGTTGEQYF	TGTGCCAGCAGCTACGGGACTACGGGCGAGCAGTACTTC
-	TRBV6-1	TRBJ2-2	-	CASSETGTVELFF	TGTGCCAGCAGTGAAACAGGGACGGTGGAGCTGTTTTTT